This T cell receptor beta chain comes out of a study of T cell responses to AZD1222 COVID-19 vaccine. Broader study findings: Clonal diversity may have been underestimated, and the donors were mostly white British, with more females than males. The study identified only five to seven AZD1222 recipients as seropositive at baseline.

This CDR3 comprises 11 residues. Germline V gives CDR1 DFQATT, CDR2 SNEGSKA (reference sequence). V was pared by 6 bases and J by 5 bases, with 10 bases between. Only in-frame clones appear in the TCRdb table, and some are missing; sequencing was by immunoSEQ multiplex PCR. There are over 120,000 clones in the sample; roughly 91% occur only once, and roughly 9.1% lies in the top ten. On this clone: As yet, its antigen is unknown.

The sequencing here drew on peripheral blood, taken on day 0 of AZD1222 vaccination. This sequence originates from an adult in good health. The V and J genes are TRBV20-1 and TRBJ1-2, with D uncertain. The CDR3 region has the DNA TGCAGTGCCGCATCTTATTATGGCTACACCTTC. Its protein is CSAASYYGYTF.